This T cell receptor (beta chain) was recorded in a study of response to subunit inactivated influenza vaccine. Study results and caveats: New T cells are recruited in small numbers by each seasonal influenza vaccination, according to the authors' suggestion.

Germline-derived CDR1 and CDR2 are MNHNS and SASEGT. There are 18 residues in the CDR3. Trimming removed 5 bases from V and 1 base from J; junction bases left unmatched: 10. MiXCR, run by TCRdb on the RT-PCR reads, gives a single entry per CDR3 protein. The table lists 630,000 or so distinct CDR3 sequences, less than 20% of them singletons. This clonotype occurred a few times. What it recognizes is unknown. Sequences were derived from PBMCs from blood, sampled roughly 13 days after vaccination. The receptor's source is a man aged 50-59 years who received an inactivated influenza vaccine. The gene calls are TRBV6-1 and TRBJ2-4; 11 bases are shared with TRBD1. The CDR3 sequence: CASSTTGTGGEAKNIQYF. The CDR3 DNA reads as TGTGCCAGCAGTACCACCGGGACAGGGGGAGAGGCCAAAAACATTCAGTACTTC.